Sequencing of this T cell receptor beta chain was carried out in a study of blood T cell repertoires in COVID-19. Study-wide context: COVID-19 samples, acute and convalescent, were from the United States, Italy and Spain. PBMCs, B-cell-depleted T cells, or T cells provided the cDNA or gDNA that made up the material.

This CDR3 has 18 amino acids. Looked up from germline, CDR1 is SEHNR and CDR2 is FQNEAQ (reference sequence). Trimming cost V 5 bases and J 2 bases, with 25 bases left between them. In the study's own analysis: Cell counts per sample came from amplifying reference gene primers. The assay was immunoSEQ multiplex PCR, and TCRdb's table has in-frame clones only and misses some. Clone size and V and J calls were adopted from that table, with D and trimming inferred from the DNA. This table has over 50,000 clones, 70% to 90% appearing once. The clonotype originates from a man aged 65 to 79 with active COVID-19. The specimen sequenced was peripheral blood. This chain links TRBV7-9 with TRBJ2-7; D is possibly TRBD2 (7 bases). CDR3 protein: CASSPKSGAGALAYEQYF. The DNA of the CDR3 is TGTGCCAGCAGCCCGAAGTCAGGGGCGGGGGCCCTCGCCTACGAGCAGTACTTC. The full variable domain, with the rest looked up from reference TRBV7-9 and TRBJ2-7, is DTGVSQNPRHKITKRGQNVTFRCDPISEHNRLYWYRQTLGQGPEFLTYFQNEAQLEKSRLLSDRFSAERPKGSFSTLEIQRTEQGDSAMYLCASSPKSGAGALAYEQYFGPGTRLTVT.